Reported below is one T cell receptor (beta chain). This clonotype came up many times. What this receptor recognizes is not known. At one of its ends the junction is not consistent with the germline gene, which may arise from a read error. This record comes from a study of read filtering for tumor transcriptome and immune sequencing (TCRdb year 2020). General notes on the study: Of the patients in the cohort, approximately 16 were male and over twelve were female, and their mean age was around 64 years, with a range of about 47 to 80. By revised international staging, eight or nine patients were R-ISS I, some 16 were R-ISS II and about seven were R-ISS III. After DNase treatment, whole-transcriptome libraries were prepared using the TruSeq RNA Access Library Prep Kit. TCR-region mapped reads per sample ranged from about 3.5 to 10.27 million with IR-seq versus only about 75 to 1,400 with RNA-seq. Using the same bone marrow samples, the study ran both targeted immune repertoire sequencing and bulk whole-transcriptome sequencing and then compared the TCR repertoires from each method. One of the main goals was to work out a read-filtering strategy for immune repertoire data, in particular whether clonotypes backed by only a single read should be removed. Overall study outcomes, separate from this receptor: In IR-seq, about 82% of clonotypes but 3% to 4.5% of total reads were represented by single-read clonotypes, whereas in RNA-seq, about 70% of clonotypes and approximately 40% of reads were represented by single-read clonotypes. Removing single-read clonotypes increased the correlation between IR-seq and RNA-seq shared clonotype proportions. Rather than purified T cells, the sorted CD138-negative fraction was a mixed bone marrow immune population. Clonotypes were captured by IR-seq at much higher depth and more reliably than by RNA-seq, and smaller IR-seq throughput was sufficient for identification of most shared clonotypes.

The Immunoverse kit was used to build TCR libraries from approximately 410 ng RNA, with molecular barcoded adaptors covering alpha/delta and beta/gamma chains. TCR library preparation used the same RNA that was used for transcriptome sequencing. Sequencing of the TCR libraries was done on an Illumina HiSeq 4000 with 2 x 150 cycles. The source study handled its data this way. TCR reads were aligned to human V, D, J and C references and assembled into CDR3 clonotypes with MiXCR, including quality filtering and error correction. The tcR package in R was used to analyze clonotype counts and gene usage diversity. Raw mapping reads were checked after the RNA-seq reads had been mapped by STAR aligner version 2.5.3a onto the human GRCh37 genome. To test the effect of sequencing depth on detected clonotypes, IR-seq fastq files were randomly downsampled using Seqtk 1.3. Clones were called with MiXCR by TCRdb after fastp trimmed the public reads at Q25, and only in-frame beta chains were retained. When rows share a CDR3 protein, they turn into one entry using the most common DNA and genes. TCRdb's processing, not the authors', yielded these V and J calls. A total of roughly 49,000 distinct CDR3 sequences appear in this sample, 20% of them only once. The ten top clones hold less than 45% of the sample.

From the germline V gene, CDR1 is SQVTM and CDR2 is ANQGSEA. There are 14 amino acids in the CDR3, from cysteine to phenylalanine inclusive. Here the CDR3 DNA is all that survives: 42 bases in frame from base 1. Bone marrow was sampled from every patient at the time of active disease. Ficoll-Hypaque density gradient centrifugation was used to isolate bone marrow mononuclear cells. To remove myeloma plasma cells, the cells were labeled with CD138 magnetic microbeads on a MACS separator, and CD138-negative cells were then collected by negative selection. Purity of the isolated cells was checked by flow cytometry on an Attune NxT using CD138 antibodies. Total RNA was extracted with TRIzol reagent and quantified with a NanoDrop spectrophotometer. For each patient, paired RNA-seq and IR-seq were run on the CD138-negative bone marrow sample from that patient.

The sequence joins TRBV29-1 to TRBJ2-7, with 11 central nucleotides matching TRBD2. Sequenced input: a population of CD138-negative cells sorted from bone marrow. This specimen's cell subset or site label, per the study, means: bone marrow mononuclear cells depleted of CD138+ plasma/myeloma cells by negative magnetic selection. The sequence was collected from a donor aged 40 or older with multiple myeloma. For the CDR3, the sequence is CSVELAGVSYERYF. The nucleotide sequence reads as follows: TGCAGCGTCGAACTAGCGGGAGTGAGCTACGAGCGGTACTTC.